The rows below give T cell receptor beta chains drawn from one sample of a study of blood T cell repertoires in COVID-19. The data were produced by immunoSEQ multiplex PCR, yet TCRdb's version contains in-frame clones alone and is incomplete. Here the sample spans 200,000 to 250,000 clones, approximately 80% being singletons. Source material: PBMCs or T cells enriched from blood (not recorded which). All receptors come from a woman aged 40 to 55 with acute COVID-19. Both conserved end residues are part of each CDR3. A D gene is named only where the DNA matches it firmly. Where a row states a size, it is once, few, many or the class of an expanded clone; other rows omit it.

size: .; V: TRBV4-3; D: .; J: TRBJ2-2; DNA: TGCGCCAGCAGCCAAGACCGGGGGAACACCGGGGAGCTGTTTTTT; CDR3: CASSQDRGNTGELFF
size: .; V: TRBV2; D: .; J: TRBJ2-7; DNA: TGTGCCAGCAGCTTGACAGCCCCTAGCTACGAGCAGTACTTC; CDR3: CASSLTAPSYEQYF
size: .; V: TRBV19; D: .; J: TRBJ2-7; DNA: TGTGCCAGTAGTAACGCAGGGGGGACCTACGAGCAGTACTTC; CDR3: CASSNAGGTYEQYF
size: .; V: TRBV27; D: .; J: TRBJ1-4; DNA: TGTGCCAGCAGTCGTCGTATAGGGGGTTCCACTAATGAAAAACTGTTTTTT; CDR3: CASSRRIGGSTNEKLFF
size: .; V: TRBV18; D: TRBD1; J: TRBJ1-2; DNA: TGTGCCAGCTCACCAAGCCTACAGGGGGCGAAGATTAGTGGCTACACCTTC; CDR3: CASSPSLQGAKISGYTF
size: .; V: TRBV18; D: TRBD2; J: TRBJ2-1; DNA: TGTGCCAGCTCACCACCCTCTGGACTAGCGGGAGGCTATGAGCAGTTCTTC; CDR3: CASSPPSGLAGGYEQFF
size: .; V: TRBV5-1; D: .; J: TRBJ2-7; DNA: TGCGCCAGCAGCTACACCACAGGTTACGAGCAGTACTTC; CDR3: CASSYTTGYEQYF
size: .; V: TRBV4-3; D: .; J: TRBJ2-5; DNA: TGCGCCAGCAGCCAAGGGACGGGAGTACAAGAGACCCAGTACTTC; CDR3: CASSQGTGVQETQYF
size: .; V: TRBV4-2; D: TRBD2; J: TRBJ2-2; DNA: TGTGCCAGCAGCCGGGGCGGGGCTAGCGGAGCAAACACCGGGGAGCTGTTTTTT; CDR3: CASSRGGASGANTGELFF
size: .; V: TRBV5-1; D: .; J: TRBJ1-5; DNA: TGCGCCAGCAGCTTGGACGGAGATAGCAATCAGCCCCAGCATTTT; CDR3: CASSLDGDSNQPQHF
size: .; V: TRBV28; D: .; J: TRBJ2-7; DNA: TGTGCCAGCAGTCCCCCCTTTAACGAGCAGTACTTC; CDR3: CASSPPFNEQYF
size: .; V: TRBV6-4; D: TRBD1; J: TRBJ2-2; DNA: TGTGCCAGCAGTAATACAGGGGGTCGTCCCGGGGAGCTGTTTTTT; CDR3: CASSNTGGRPGELFF
size: once; V: TRBV6-5; D: .; J: TRBJ1-5; DNA: TGTGCCAGCAAAGTCACGGGGGATAGCAATCAGCCCCAGCATTTT; CDR3: CASKVTGDSNQPQHF
size: few; V: TRBV4-1; D: .; J: TRBJ1-4; DNA: TGCGCCAGCAGCCCCCCGGGTTGGAGTGAAAAACTGTTTTTT; CDR3: CASSPPGWSEKLFF
size: .; V: TRBV30; D: TRBD2; J: TRBJ2-7; DNA: TGTGCCTGGGCCAATAAGCGGGGCTTCTCCTACGAGCAGTACTTC; CDR3: CAWANKRGFSYEQYF
size: .; V: TRBV3-1/TRBV3-2; D: TRBD1; J: TRBJ1-5; DNA: TGTGCCAGCAGCCAAGAGGACAGGGTCCAGCCCCAGCATTTT; CDR3: CASSQEDRVQPQHF
size: .; V: TRBV28; D: .; J: TRBJ1-2; DNA: TGTGCCAGCAGCTATGGAGACTATGGCTACACCTTC; CDR3: CASSYGDYGYTF
size: .; V: TRBV10-3; D: TRBD1; J: TRBJ1-4; DNA: TGTGCCATCAGCGGCCGGGACAGGGAAATGTATATATGGGAAAAACTGTTTTTT; CDR3: CAISGRDREMYIWEKLFF
size: .; V: TRBV19; D: .; J: TRBJ2-2; DNA: TGTGCCAGTAGTCCTCTCACCCAGGGGCTGGGGAACACCGGGGAGCTGTTTTTT; CDR3: CASSPLTQGLGNTGELFF
size: .; V: TRBV5-1; D: .; J: TRBJ2-7; DNA: TGCGCCAGCAGAGTCGACAGGAGCTACGAGCAGTACTTC; CDR3: CASRVDRSYEQYF
size: .; V: TRBV27; D: TRBD1; J: TRBJ1-1; DNA: TGTGCCAGCAGTAAGATAGACAGGGTGCCTGAAGCTTTCTTT; CDR3: CASSKIDRVPEAFF
size: .; V: TRBV12-3/TRBV12-4; D: .; J: TRBJ1-2; DNA: TGTGCCAGCAGTTTAGCCAGTCATGGCTACACCTTC; CDR3: CASSLASHGYTF
size: once; V: TRBV10-1; D: .; J: TRBJ2-3; DNA: TGCGCCAGCAGAGAGAGCCTTAGCGTTGCAGATACGCAGTATTTT; CDR3: CASRESLSVADTQYF
size: .; V: TRBV11-2; D: TRBD2; J: TRBJ2-3; DNA: TGTGCCAGCAGCCACAGCGGGAGATCAGATACGCAGTATTTT; CDR3: CASSHSGRSDTQYF
size: .; V: TRBV5-1; D: .; J: TRBJ2-7; DNA: TGCGCCAGCAGCTTCTCTCCGATGGACAACTACGAGCAGTACTTC; CDR3: CASSFSPMDNYEQYF
size: .; V: TRBV15; D: .; J: TRBJ1-2; DNA: TGTGCCACCAGCAGAGATCGGGTCGCAGACTATGGCTACACCTTC; CDR3: CATSRDRVADYGYTF
size: .; V: TRBV7-8; D: .; J: TRBJ2-4; DNA: TGTGCCAGCAGCTTAGGAGGGCGGATGAGCAAAAACATTCAGTACTTC; CDR3: CASSLGGRMSKNIQYF